This T cell receptor beta chain was documented in a study of shared clonotypes between healthy human individuals. Concerning this clone: Its antigen is currently unknown.

This CDR3 comprises 16 residues. Germline V gene data show CDR1 as MGHDK and CDR2 as SYGVNS. The V gene lost 6 bases and the J gene lost 0 bases, with 16 bases spanning the gap. The authors ran the assay at deep level. Authors' data handling: Junction-only sequences without quality scores were provided by ImmunoSEQ, so filtering was different. Data came from immunoSEQ multiplex PCR; TCRdb stores just in-frame clones and leaves some out. V and J calls and clone size come straight from that table; D and trimming were deduced from the DNA. Of 2 million to 2.5 million clones in the sample, roughly 90% were seen once. General study points: Only blood was sampled, and tissue TCR repertoires likely differ from blood ones. On the whole, naive subsets had larger estimated richness than memory subsets had.

The chain couples TRBV25-1 to TRBJ2-3; D unclear. The sequencing input was naive CD4+ T cells from PBMCs. Subset in this sample: CD45RA+ positively selected. The TCR comes from a man between 18 and 35 years old in good health. Some clones in this sample may be carry-over from other donors' samples. The CDR3: CASSETKWASTDTQYF. In DNA, the CDR3 is TGTGCCAGCAGCGAGACAAAGTGGGCTAGCACAGATACGCAGTATTTT.